This TCR beta chain was retrieved from a study of blood T cell repertoires in COVID-19. Losses at the gene ends were 4 bases for V and 3 bases for J; bases not matched to a gene: 5. Per the germline V gene, CDR1 is SGHRS and CDR2 is YFSETQ. The CDR3 loop spans 16 amino acids. Recovered status in Cohort 3 required two negative PCRs, clearance, or symptom resolution. Per the authors' pipeline: Nucleated cell counts were estimated from reference gene primer amplification. TCRdb's table, derived via immunoSEQ multiplex PCR, lists solely in-frame clones and lacks some. D and trimming were read from the DNA, whereas the V and J calls and clone size are those reported in that table. The profile covers approximately 230,000 clones, with around 84% appearing a single time and approximately 1.7% taken by the ten largest.

The sequence derives from a man in his forties who had recovered from COVID-19. The chain has TRBV5-1 and TRBJ1-6; 9 bases align to TRBD1. The sequenced material came from PBMCs or T cells enriched from blood (not recorded which). The CDR3 DNA follows: TGCGCCAGCAGCCCGGGACAGGGAATCTATAATTCACCCCTCCACTTT. As protein: CASSPGQGIYNSPLHF.